This T cell receptor (beta chain) was found in a study of shared clonotypes between healthy human individuals. Of note for this clone: As yet, its antigen is unknown.

Study results and caveats: Memory subsets had estimated richness that was generally smaller than that of naive subsets. Sampling covered blood only; tissue repertoires likely differ. Donor clonotype sharing was expected to depend on sequencing depth.

This CDR3 is 13 amino acids long. V gave up 1 base and J gave up 1 base, with 5 bases separating them. Germline loops: CDR1 SGHTA, CDR2 FQGTGA. The method was immunoSEQ multiplex PCR; TCRdb's version includes in-frame clones alone and lacks a portion of them. The sample holds about 980,000 clones, over 60% seen once. The rearrangement joins TRBV7-3 to TRBJ2-7; D not certain. What was sequenced was memory CD4+ T cells sorted from blood. Specified subset: CD45RA-negative fraction. The clonotype comes from a man in his late teens or twenties in good health. CDR3 amino acids: CASSLRHSYEQYF. CDR3 coding DNA: TGTGCCAGCAGCTTAAGACATTCCTACGAGCAGTACTTC.